This T cell receptor (beta chain) originates from a study of identical twins. Study conclusions and caveats: Where beta out-of-frame sequences were concerned, excess twin sharing was weaker. Modelling underestimated the level of out-of-frame TCR alpha sharing observed in monozygotic twins. It was possible that invariant MAIT and iNKT cells partly confounded the zero-insertion analyses.

All donors were healthy, and all were Caucasian. This clonotype was found a few times. Antigen unknown. Trimming removed 2 bases from V and 3 bases from J, with 8 bases in between. The CDR3 length is 12 residues. Germline V gene data show CDR1 as GTSNPN and CDR2 as SVGIG (reference sequence). MiXCR, run by TCRdb on the 5' RACE reads, gives a single entry per CDR3 protein. Of around 1.7 million distinct CDR3 sequences in the sample, roughly a third were seen once. This TCR derives from a newborn girl in good health. The rearrangement links TRBV30 to TRBJ2-7; maybe TRBD2 (6 bases). The sample taken for sequencing was cord blood. CDR3 in DNA: TGTGCCTGGAGTCCCGGGGGCTACGAGCAGTACTTC. As protein: CAWSPGGYEQYF.